The clone carrying this T cell receptor (beta chain) was counted at least ten times. Antigen unknown. RNA transcripts were the template for amplifying TCR beta CDR3 regions. First-round RT-PCR targeting the TCR CDR3 was performed with the HTBI primer set. A single record per CDR3 protein comes from TCRdb applying MiXCR to the multiplex PCR reads. The sample yields under 400,000 distinct CDR3 sequences, about 16% seen once. The data were taken from a study of T cells in Graves' hyperthyroidism and ophthalmopathy. General study findings and limits: Blood also showed most of the thyroid clonotypes that were expanded above 0.001.

This receptor was taken from a woman aged 60-70 years with Graves' ophthalmopathy. Sequenced material: blood.

In DNA form, the CDR3 reads TGTGCCAGCAGGGAGGGACTAGCGGGAGCAACAGATACGCAGTATTTT. Translating it yields CASREGLAGATDTQYF. The chain combines TRBV12-3 or TRBV12-4 with TRBJ2-3; TRBD2 agrees at 14 bases. Unmatched junction bases numbered 5, after V lost 6 bases and J lost 3 bases. The CDR3 is made up of 16 amino acids.